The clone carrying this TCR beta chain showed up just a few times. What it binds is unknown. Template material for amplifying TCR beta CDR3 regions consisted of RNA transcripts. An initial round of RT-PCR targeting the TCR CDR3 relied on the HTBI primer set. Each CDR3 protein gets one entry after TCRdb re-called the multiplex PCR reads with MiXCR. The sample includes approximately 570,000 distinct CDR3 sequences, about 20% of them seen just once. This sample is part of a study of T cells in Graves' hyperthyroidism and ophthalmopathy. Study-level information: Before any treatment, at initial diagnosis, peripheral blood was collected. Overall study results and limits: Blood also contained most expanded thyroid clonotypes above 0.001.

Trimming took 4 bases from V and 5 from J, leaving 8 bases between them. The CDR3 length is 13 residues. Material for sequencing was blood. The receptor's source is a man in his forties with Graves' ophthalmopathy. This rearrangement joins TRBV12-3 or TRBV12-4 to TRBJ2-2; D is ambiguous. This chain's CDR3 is CASSWGWTGELFF. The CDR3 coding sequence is TGTGCCAGCAGTTGGGGTTGGACCGGGGAGCTGTTTTTT.